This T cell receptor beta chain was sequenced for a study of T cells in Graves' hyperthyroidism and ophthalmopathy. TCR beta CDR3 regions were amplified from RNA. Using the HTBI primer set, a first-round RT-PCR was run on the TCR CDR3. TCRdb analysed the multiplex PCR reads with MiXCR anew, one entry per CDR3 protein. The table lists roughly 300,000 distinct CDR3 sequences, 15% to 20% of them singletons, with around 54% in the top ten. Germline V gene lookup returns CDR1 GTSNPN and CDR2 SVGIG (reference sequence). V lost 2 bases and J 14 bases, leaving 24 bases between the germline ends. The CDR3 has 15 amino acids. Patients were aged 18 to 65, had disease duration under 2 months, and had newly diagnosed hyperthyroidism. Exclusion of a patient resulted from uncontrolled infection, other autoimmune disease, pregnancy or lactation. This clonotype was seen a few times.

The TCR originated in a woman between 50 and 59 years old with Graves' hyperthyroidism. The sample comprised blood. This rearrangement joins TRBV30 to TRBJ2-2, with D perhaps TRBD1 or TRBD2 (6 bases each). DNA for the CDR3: TGTGCCTGGAGTCCCAAGGGGCCCGGGGGTGGGGGCCTGTTTTTT. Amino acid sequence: CAWSPKGPGGGGLFF.